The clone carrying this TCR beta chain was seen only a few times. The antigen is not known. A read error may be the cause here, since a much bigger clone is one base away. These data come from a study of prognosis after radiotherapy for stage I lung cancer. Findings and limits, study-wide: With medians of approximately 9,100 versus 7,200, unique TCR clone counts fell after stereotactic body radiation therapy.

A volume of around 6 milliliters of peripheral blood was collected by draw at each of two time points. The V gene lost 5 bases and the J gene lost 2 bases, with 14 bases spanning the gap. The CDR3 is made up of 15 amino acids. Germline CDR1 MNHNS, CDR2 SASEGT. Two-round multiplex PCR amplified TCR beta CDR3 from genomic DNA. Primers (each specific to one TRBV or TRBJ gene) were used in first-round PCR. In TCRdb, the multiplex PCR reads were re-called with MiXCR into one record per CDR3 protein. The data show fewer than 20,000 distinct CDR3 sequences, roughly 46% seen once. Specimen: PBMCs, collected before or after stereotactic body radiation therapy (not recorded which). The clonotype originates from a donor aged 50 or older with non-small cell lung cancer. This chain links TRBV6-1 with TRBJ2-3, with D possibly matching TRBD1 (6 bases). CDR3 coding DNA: TGTGCCAGCAGTAGGTTGGACAGTTACACAGATACGCAGTATTTT. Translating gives CASSRLDSYTDTQYF.